The rows below give T cell receptor beta chains drawn from one sample of a study of T cells in Graves' hyperthyroidism and ophthalmopathy. MiXCR, run by TCRdb on the multiplex PCR reads, gives a single entry per CDR3 protein. The sample includes over 250,000 distinct CDR3 sequences, about 20% seen only once; the top ten take around 60%. The sequenced sample consisted of blood. Receptors were obtained from a man under 40 with Graves' ophthalmopathy. CDR3s include the opening cysteine and the closing phenylalanine or tryptophan. Fields, in order: J gene, V gene, CDR3 protein.

j_call: TRBJ2-1; v_call: TRBV29-1; cdr3_aa: CSVEGTGQRTYEQFF
j_call: TRBJ1-5; v_call: TRBV7-2; cdr3_aa: CASSQERRGQANQPQHF
j_call: TRBJ2-2; v_call: TRBV28; cdr3_aa: CASSLGTQTGELFF
j_call: TRBJ2-2; v_call: TRBV25-1; cdr3_aa: CASSSPAGTYTGELFF
j_call: TRBJ1-1; v_call: TRBV27; cdr3_aa: CASSSGPRGGGTEAFF
j_call: TRBJ2-2; v_call: TRBV24-1; cdr3_aa: CATSDRGGGRSGELFF
j_call: TRBJ2-1; v_call: TRBV2; cdr3_aa: CVSRAGSWRDNEQFF
j_call: NA; v_call: TRBV6-5; cdr3_aa: CASSSGTSGSYNEQYF
j_call: TRBJ2-1; v_call: TRBV27; cdr3_aa: CASSLKSGTSSTEQFF
j_call: TRBJ1-6; v_call: TRBV6-1; cdr3_aa: CATSRGKNSPLHF
j_call: TRBJ2-5; v_call: TRBV5-1; cdr3_aa: CASSPIAGAETQYF
j_call: TRBJ2-5; v_call: TRBV12-3/TRBV12-4; cdr3_aa: CASSDGQAETQYF
j_call: TRBJ2-6; v_call: TRBV5-1; cdr3_aa: CASSPGTVNSGANVLTF
j_call: TRBJ1-1; v_call: TRBV27; cdr3_aa: CASSFRQGRTEAFF
j_call: TRBJ1-1; v_call: TRBV30; cdr3_aa: CAWSPSHMNTEAFF
j_call: TRBJ2-7; v_call: TRBV27; cdr3_aa: CASSFRSAYEQYF
j_call: TRBJ1-6; v_call: TRBV2; cdr3_aa: CASRPQGEGNSPLHF
j_call: TRBJ2-7; v_call: TRBV5-1; cdr3_aa: CASSLGDPGRLYQQYF
j_call: TRBJ2-2; v_call: TRBV7-6; cdr3_aa: CASSLTQGFTGELFF
j_call: TRBJ1-1; v_call: TRBV18; cdr3_aa: CASSSDQNTEAFF
j_call: TRBJ1-1; v_call: TRBV12-3/TRBV12-4; cdr3_aa: CASSFLGIGNTEAFF
j_call: TRBJ2-7; v_call: TRBV7-2; cdr3_aa: CASSRLAGPYEQYF
j_call: TRBJ2-1; v_call: TRBV28; cdr3_aa: CASSLLDTGGLLFEQFF
j_call: TRBJ1-1; v_call: TRBV7-2; cdr3_aa: CASSLAGRGRGNTEAFF
j_call: TRBJ2-1; v_call: TRBV7-2; cdr3_aa: CASSNGGYKNEQFF
j_call: TRBJ1-1; v_call: TRBV11-2; cdr3_aa: CASSFTGQGRFTEAFF
j_call: TRBJ1-5; v_call: TRBV28; cdr3_aa: CASYAQGVPSNQPQHF
j_call: TRBJ2-2; v_call: TRBV14; cdr3_aa: CASSQVTSGELFF
j_call: TRBJ2-7; v_call: TRBV7-8; cdr3_aa: CASSLPGAGSYEQYF
j_call: TRBJ2-1; v_call: TRBV12-3/TRBV12-4; cdr3_aa: CASSLATLTGGRYNEQFF
j_call: TRBJ2-2; v_call: TRBV11-2; cdr3_aa: CASSLQGVGELFF
j_call: TRBJ1-1; v_call: TRBV30; cdr3_aa: CAWSVLGTRNTEAFF
j_call: TRBJ2-2; v_call: TRBV6-2/TRBV6-3; cdr3_aa: CASSSGLAGDTGELFF
j_call: TRBJ2-6; v_call: TRBV28; cdr3_aa: CASIPSAGSGANVLTF
j_call: TRBJ2-1; v_call: TRBV20-1; cdr3_aa: CSRERSAGGNEQFF
j_call: TRBJ2-2; v_call: TRBV27; cdr3_aa: CASSSSGRIDTGELFF
j_call: TRBJ2-1; v_call: TRBV27; cdr3_aa: CATTSWGGGSYNEQFF
j_call: TRBJ2-5; v_call: TRBV7-7; cdr3_aa: CASSRGTAQETQYF
j_call: TRBJ2-3; v_call: TRBV7-2; cdr3_aa: CASSLSHPSGSEGTQYF
j_call: TRBJ2-7; v_call: TRBV3-1; cdr3_aa: CASSRLADLDYEQYF